The clone carrying this T cell receptor (beta chain) turned up a few times. Its antigen remains unidentified. This CDR3 spans 16 amino acids. Trimming removed 5 bases from V and 5 bases from J, with 19 bases in between. Germline V gene data show CDR1 as SGHTA and CDR2 as FQGNSA. This sample is part of a study of blood T cells in healthy people across ages. On the study more broadly: Template switching captured about one barcoded beta molecule per two T cells. Overall study results and limits: Considered underestimates were the diversity estimates obtained from one million T cells. A strong correlation between TCR beta diversity and naive T cell percentage was seen.

A second PCR, run for about 6 to 12 cycles, used a sample-barcoded 5' primer plus a J-beta primer mix. MiXCR, applied by TCRdb to the 5' RACE reads, yields one record per CDR3 protein. In the table there are some 1.5 million distinct CDR3 sequences, roughly 27% of which are singletons. Sample: blood. The clonotype comes from a woman aged 30 to 39 in good health. The V call is TRBV7-2, the J call TRBJ2-1; D is unclear. The CDR3 bases are TGTGCCAGCAGCCTACGCGGCTCGCGGCCGAACAATGAGCAGTTCTTC. This codes for CASSLRGSRPNNEQFF.